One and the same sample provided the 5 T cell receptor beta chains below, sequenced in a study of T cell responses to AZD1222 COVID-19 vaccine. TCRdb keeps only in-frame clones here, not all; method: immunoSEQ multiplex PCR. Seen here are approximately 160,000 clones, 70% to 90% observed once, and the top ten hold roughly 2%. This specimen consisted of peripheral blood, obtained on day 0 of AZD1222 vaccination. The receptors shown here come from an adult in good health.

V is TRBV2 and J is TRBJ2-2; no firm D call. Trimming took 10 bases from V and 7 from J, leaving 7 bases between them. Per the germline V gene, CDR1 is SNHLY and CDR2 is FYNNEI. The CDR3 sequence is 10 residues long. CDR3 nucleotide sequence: TGTGCCACCCTAAACGGGGAGCTGTTTTTT. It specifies CATLNGELFF.

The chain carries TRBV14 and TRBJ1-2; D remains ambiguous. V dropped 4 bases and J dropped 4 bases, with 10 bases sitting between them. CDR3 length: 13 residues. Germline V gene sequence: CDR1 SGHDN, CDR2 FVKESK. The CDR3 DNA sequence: TGTGCCAGCAGCCTCGCACAACTCTATGGCTACACCTTC. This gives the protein CASSLAQLYGYTF.

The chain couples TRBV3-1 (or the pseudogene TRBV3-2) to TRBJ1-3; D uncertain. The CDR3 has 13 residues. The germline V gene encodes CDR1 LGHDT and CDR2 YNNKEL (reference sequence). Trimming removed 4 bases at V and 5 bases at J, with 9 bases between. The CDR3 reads CASSPLLRNTIYF. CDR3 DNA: TGTGCCAGCAGCCCGCTCCTTCGAAACACCATATATTTT.

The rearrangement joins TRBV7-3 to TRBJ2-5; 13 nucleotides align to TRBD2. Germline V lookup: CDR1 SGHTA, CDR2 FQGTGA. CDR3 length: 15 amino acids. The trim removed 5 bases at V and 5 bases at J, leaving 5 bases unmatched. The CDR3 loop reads CASSRGTSGKETQYF. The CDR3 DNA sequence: TGTGCCAGCAGCAGAGGGACTAGCGGGAAGGAGACCCAGTACTTC.

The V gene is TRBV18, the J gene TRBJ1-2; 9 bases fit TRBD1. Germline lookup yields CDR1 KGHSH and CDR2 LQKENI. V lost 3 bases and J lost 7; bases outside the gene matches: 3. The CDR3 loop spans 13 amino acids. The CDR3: CASSPKTGGGYTF. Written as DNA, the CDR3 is TGTGCCAGCTCACCCAAGACAGGGGGTGGCTACACCTTC.